The rows below give T cell receptor beta chains drawn from one sample of a study of human T cells and chemical hapten exposure. TCRdb analysed the RACE reads with MiXCR anew, one entry per CDR3 protein. The sample shows roughly 360,000 distinct CDR3 sequences, more than 4.5% of them seen only once. The input for sequencing was whole blood, taken in connection with sensitization to the hapten diphenylcyclopropenone (DPC). These receptors were taken from a woman aged 45-65 years with alopecia areata. Some clones in this sample may be carry-over from other donors' samples. The CDR3 runs from the conserved cysteine through the conserved F or W. Each record gives: V gene, clone size, D gene, CDR3 protein. The D gene is left open where the match is weak. Size is omitted from some rows. Given values are once, few, many or a class for expanded clones.

v_call: TRBV4-1; clone_size: many; d_call: .; cdr3_aa: CASSQDITGIEAFF
v_call: TRBV3-1; clone_size: few; d_call: .; cdr3_aa: CASSQDLMGRVAGELFF
v_call: TRBV27; clone_size: .; d_call: .; cdr3_aa: CASSFGGIGAEAFF
v_call: TRBV29-1; clone_size: .; d_call: .; cdr3_aa: CSTGRRPGELFF
v_call: TRBV28; clone_size: few; d_call: .; cdr3_aa: CASSPQGVGNTEAFF
v_call: TRBV27; clone_size: .; d_call: TRBD2; cdr3_aa: CASTLTSGDVNEQYF
v_call: TRBV7-3; clone_size: .; d_call: .; cdr3_aa: CASGTGNTEAFF
v_call: TRBV3-1; clone_size: many; d_call: .; cdr3_aa: CASSPSPPGIQTTNEKLFF
v_call: TRBV4-2; clone_size: many; d_call: .; cdr3_aa: CASSQAQNRAVTEAFF
v_call: TRBV5-1; clone_size: many; d_call: TRBD1; cdr3_aa: CASSSLGQSNNEQFF
v_call: TRBV29-1; clone_size: .; d_call: .; cdr3_aa: CSVWDTLRDIQYF
v_call: TRBV7-2; clone_size: many; d_call: TRBD1; cdr3_aa: CASSSTGPQREQYF
v_call: TRBV27; clone_size: many; d_call: .; cdr3_aa: CASSSMVGVEELFF
v_call: TRBV12-3/TRBV12-4; clone_size: .; d_call: .; cdr3_aa: CASSLKQGRYNEQFF
v_call: TRBV12-3/TRBV12-4; clone_size: many; d_call: TRBD1; cdr3_aa: CAGAGTGTEAFF
v_call: TRBV6-2/TRBV6-3; clone_size: .; d_call: .; cdr3_aa: CASGRASIGGVGELYGYTF
v_call: TRBV9; clone_size: few; d_call: TRBD1; cdr3_aa: CASSGGQELGTQYF
v_call: TRBV6-5; clone_size: many; d_call: .; cdr3_aa: CASRLGQYYEQYF
v_call: TRBV4-2; clone_size: many; d_call: TRBD2; cdr3_aa: CASSQDSGRAGNIQYF
v_call: TRBV29-1; clone_size: many; d_call: .; cdr3_aa: CSVEEGGSGNQPQHF